This TCR beta chain is drawn from a study of blood T cell repertoires in COVID-19. Study context: T cells, B-cell-depleted T cells, or PBMCs supplied cDNA or gDNA.

The J segment lost 6 bases and the V segment lost 3 bases, leaving 12 bases of the junction unmatched. CDR1 and CDR2 from the germline V gene are SGHDT and YYEEEE. This CDR3 is 15 amino acids long. Enrolled through a virtual design, the participants were between roughly 18 and 90 years of age and came from 24 US areas. Grouping used clinical history reported by participants in a survey and questionnaire. Under the authors' procedure: Nucleated cell counts were estimated from reference gene primer amplification. The repertoire was sequenced with immunoSEQ multiplex PCR; TCRdb's copy has only in-frame clones and lacks some. V and J calls plus clone size are reproduced from that table; the DNA served to infer D and trimming. This table holds 150,000 to 200,000 clones, more than 75% found once.

What was sequenced was PBMCs or T cells enriched from blood (not recorded which). This rearrangement joins TRBV5-6 to TRBJ2-7; 7 bases line up with TRBD2. This TCR was recovered from a woman in her forties or fifties who had recovered from COVID-19. CDR3 sequence reads: CASSSSGGLVGEQYF. The CDR3 DNA follows: TGTGCCAGCAGCTCGTCGGGTGGACTAGTCGGCGAGCAGTACTTC.